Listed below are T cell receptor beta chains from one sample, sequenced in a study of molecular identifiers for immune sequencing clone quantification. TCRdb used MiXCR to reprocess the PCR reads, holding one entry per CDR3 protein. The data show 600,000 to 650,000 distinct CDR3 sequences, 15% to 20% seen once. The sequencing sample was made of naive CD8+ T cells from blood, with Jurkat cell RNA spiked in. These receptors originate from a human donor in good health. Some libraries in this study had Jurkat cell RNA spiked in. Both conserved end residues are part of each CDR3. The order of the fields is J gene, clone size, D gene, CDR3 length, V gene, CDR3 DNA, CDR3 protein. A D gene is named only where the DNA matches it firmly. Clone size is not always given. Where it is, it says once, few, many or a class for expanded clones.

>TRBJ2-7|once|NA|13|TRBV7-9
TGTGCCCGCAGTCTAACTGGTGCCTACGAGCAGTACTTC
CARSLTGAYEQYF
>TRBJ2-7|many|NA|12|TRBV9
TGTGCCAGCAGCGGACAGAGCCGCGAGCAGTACTTC
CASSGQSREQYF
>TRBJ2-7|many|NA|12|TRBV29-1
TGCAGCGTTGTGGGAGAGAACTACGAGCAGTACTTC
CSVVGENYEQYF
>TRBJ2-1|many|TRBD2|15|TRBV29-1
TGCAGCGTTGTAACTAGCGGGAGACCCTACAATGAGCAGTTCTTC
CSVVTSGRPYNEQFF
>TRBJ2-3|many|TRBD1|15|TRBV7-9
TGTGCCAGCAGCTCGACCACAGGGGGCACGGATACGCAGTATTTT
CASSSTTGGTDTQYF
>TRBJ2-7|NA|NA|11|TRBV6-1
TGTGCCAGCAGTGGGGAGTACGAGCAGTACTTC
CASSGEYEQYF
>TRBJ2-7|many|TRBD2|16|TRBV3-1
TGTGCCAGCAGCCAAGGACTACTAGCGTATCCCTACGAGCAGTACTTC
CASSQGLLAYPYEQYF
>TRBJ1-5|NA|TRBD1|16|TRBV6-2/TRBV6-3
TGTGCCAGCAGTCATCGTTACGGGACAGGGTTTCAGCCCCAGCATTTT
CASSHRYGTGFQPQHF
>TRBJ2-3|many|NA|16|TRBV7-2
TGTGCCAGCAGCATCCCGGAATTCCGGGACACAGATACGCAGTATTTT
CASSIPEFRDTDTQYF
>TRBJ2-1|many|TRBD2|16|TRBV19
TGTGCCAGCAGCATAACTAGCGGGGGTTCCTACAATGAGCAGTTCTTC
CASSITSGGSYNEQFF
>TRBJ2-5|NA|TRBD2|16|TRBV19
TGTGCCAGTAGTATTGGAGCGGGGGGGCCGGGAGGGACCCAGTACTTC
CASSIGAGGPGGTQYF
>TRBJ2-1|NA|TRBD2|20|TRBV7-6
TGTGCCAGCAGTTCCACGTGGGGAAATACCGGCGGGGGGGAGGATAATGAGCAGTTCTTC
CASSSTWGNTGGGEDNEQFF
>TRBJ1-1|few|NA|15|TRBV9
TGTGCCAGCAGCAGCGGGGTGAGCTCGGACACTGAAGCTTTCTTT
CASSSGVSSDTEAFF
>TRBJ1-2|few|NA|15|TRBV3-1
TGTGCCAGCAGCCCCGGCGACAGGCTTATCTATGGCTACACCTTC
CASSPGDRLIYGYTF
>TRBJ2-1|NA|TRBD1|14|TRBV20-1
TGCAGTGCTAGAGAGGGGGACAGTGTCTACGAGCAGTTCTTC
CSAREGDSVYEQFF
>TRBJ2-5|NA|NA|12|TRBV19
TGTGCCAGTATGTCGACGGAAGAGACCCAGTACTTC
CASMSTEETQYF
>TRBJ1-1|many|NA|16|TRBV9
TGTGCCAGCAGCGTAGATGGGCAAAACGGCGACACTGAAGCTTTCTTT
CASSVDGQNGDTEAFF
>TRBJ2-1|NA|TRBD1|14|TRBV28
TGTGCCAGCACCAACAGGGGGACCTACAATGAGCAGTTCTTC
CASTNRGTYNEQFF
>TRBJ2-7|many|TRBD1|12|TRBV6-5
TGTGCCACCGGGACAGGGCCCTACGAGCAGTACTTC
CATGTGPYEQYF
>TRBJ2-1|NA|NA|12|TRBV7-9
TGTGCCTGCAGCACGGACGCAAAGGGGCAGTTCTTC
CACSTDAKGQFF
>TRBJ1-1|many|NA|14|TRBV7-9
TGTGCCAGCAGCTATTCTTTGGGGGATCAGATGGCTTTCTTT
CASSYSLGDQMAFF
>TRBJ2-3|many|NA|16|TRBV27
TGTGCCAGCAGCCTACTCCTAGGACCTAGCACAGATACGCAGTATTTT
CASSLLLGPSTDTQYF
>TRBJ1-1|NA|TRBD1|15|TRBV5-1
TGCGCCAGCAGCGTGACAGGGTTTGGAAACACTGAAGCTTTCTTT
CASSVTGFGNTEAFF
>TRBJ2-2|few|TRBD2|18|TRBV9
TGTGCCAGCAGCGTAGTGACTAGCGGGAGGCCCGACACCGGGGAGCTGTTTTTT
CASSVVTSGRPDTGELFF
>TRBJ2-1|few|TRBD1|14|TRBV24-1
TGTGCCACCAGTGATCCGGACAGGGGGCGTGAGCAGTTCTTC
CATSDPDRGREQFF
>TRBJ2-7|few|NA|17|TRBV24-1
TGTGCCACCAGTGATGGCGACACCCATGGGACCTCATTTCGTCAGTACTTC
CATSDGDTHGTSFRQYF
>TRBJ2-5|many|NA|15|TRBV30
TGTGCCTGGAGTGAAGGAGCGGGTTACCAAGAGACCCAGTACTTC
CAWSEGAGYQETQYF
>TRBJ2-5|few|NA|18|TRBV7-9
TGTGCCAGCAGACCCCGAGGAGGGGAGATCGTCCCTCAAGAGACCCAGTACTTC
CASRPRGGEIVPQETQYF
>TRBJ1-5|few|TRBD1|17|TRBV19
TGTGCCAGTAGTATAGTAGTCGGAGGGGGCCTCAATCAGCCCCAGCATTTT
CASSIVVGGGLNQPQHF
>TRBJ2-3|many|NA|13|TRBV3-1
TGTGCCAGCAGCCAAGAAGGTAGAGATACGCAGTATTTT
CASSQEGRDTQYF
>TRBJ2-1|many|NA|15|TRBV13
TGTGCCAGCAGCGGCAGGGGGGAGGGCTACAATGAGCAGTTCTTC
CASSGRGEGYNEQFF
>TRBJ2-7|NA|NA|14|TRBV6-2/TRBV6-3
TGTGCCAGCAGTTACGGCTCGGGGGCCGTGGAGCAGTACTTC
CASSYGSGAVEQYF
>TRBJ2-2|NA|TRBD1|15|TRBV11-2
TGTGCCAGCTTTTTGACAGGGGGTAACACCGGGGAGCTGTTTTTT
CASFLTGGNTGELFF
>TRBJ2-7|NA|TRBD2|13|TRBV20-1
TGCAGTGCTAGGGGACTATACGGCTACGAGCAGTATTTC
CSARGLYGYEQYF
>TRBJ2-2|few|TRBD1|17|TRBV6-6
TGTGCCAGCAGTTACCCTCCAGGGGGAGCTAACACCGGGGAGCTGTTTTTT
CASSYPPGGANTGELFF
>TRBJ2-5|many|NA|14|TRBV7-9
TGTGCCAGCAGCTTGGGCTGGGGTGGAGAGACCCAGTACTTC
CASSLGWGGETQYF
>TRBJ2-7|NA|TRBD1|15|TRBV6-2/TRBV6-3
TGTGCCAGCAGTTACTCCGCGGACAGGGGGTGGGAGCAGTACTTC
CASSYSADRGWEQYF
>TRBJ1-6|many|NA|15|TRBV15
TGTGCCACCAGCATTGGGACGGAAAATTATTCACCCCTCCACTTT
CATSIGTENYSPLHF
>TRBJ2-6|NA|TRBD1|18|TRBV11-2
TGTGCCAGCAGCTTAGCCGGGACAGTCAGCTCTGGGGCCAACGTCCTGACTTTC
CASSLAGTVSSGANVLTF
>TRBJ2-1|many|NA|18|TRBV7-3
TGTGCCAGCAGCCCCTTCGGCCGAGCGGAAGCCTCCTACAATGAGCAGTTCTTC
CASSPFGRAEASYNEQFF
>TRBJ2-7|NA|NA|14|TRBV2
TGTGCCAGCAGTGGACGACAGGGAGGATACGAGCAGTACTTC
CASSGRQGGYEQYF
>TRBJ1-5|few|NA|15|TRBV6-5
TGTGCCAGCAGTTACTCGTGGGAAGCAAATCAGCCCCAGCATTTT
CASSYSWEANQPQHF
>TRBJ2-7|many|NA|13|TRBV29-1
TGCAGCGTTGCCACTAGCTTTAGCTACGAGCAGTACTTC
CSVATSFSYEQYF
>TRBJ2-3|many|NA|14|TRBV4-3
TGCGCCAGCAGCCAAGATGTCGGCGGAGATACGCAGTATTTT
CASSQDVGGDTQYF
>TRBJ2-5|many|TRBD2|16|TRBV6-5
TGTGCCAGCAGTCCTGACGGACTAGCGGGGAAAGAGACCCAGTACTTC
CASSPDGLAGKETQYF
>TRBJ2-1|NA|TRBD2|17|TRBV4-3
TGCGCCAGCAGCCAAGATTCGTCCCTAGCGGGGTACAATGAGCAGTTCTTC
CASSQDSSLAGYNEQFF
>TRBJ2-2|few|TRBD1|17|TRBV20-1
TGCAGTGCTAGAGATCATCCCGGGACAGGGGGACCCGGGGAGCTGTTTTTT
CSARDHPGTGGPGELFF
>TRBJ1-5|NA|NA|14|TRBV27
TGTGCCAGCAGCCCATGGGGAGGGTCTCAGCCCCAGCATTTT
CASSPWGGSQPQHF
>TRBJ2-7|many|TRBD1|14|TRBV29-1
TGCAGCGTTGGGGACAGGGGCGGTGGCTACGAGCAGTACTTC
CSVGDRGGGYEQYF
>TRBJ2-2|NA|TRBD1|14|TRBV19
TGTGCCAGCCCGACAGGGGGCTGGACCGGGGAGCTGTTTTTT
CASPTGGWTGELFF
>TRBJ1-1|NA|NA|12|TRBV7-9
TGTGCCAGCAGCTTATATGGAGGTGAAGCTTTCTTT
CASSLYGGEAFF
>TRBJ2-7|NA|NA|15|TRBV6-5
TGTGCCAGCAGTTACTCGCCAGGTTTGACCTACGAGCAGTACTTC
CASSYSPGLTYEQYF
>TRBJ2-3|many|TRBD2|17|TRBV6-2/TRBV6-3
TGTGCCAGCAGTTGGGGACTAGCGGGGCCCTCCACAGATACGCAGTATTTT
CASSWGLAGPSTDTQYF
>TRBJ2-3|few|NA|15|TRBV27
TGTGCCAGCAGTTTAAGACTCGGGGTTCCAGATACGCAGTATTTT
CASSLRLGVPDTQYF
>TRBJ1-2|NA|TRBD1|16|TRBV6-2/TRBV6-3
TGTGCCAGCACCACTAGAATCCGGGACAGGGCCTATGGCTACACCTTC
CASTTRIRDRAYGYTF
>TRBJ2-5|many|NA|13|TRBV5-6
TGTGCCAGCACCCTGGGGTATCTAGAGACCCAGTACTTC
CASTLGYLETQYF
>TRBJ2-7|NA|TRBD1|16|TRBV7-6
TGTGCCAGCAGCTTAGGGCTGGGACAGGGTGGCTACGAGCAGTACTTC
CASSLGLGQGGYEQYF
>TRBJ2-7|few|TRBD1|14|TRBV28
TGTGCCAGCAGTTTTAGTCCAGGGGGCGACGAGCAGTACTTC
CASSFSPGGDEQYF
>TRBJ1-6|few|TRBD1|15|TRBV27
TGTGCCAGCAGTTTATCGTGGGGACAGGGATCACCCCTCCACTTT
CASSLSWGQGSPLHF
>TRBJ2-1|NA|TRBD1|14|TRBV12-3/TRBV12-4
TGTGCCAGCAGTTTAGCACAGGGGATCAATGAGCAGTTCTTC
CASSLAQGINEQFF